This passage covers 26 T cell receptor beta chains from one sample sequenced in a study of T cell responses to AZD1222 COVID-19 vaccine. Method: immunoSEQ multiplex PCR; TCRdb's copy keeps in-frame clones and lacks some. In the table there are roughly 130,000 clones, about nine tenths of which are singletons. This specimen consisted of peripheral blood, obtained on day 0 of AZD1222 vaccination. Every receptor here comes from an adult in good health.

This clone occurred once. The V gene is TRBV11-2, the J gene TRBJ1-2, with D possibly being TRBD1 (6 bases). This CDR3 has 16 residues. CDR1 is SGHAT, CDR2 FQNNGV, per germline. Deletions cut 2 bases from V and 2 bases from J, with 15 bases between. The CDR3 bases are TGTGCCAGCAGCTTACTATTCAGGGGTAGAAACTATGGCTACACCTTC. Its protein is CASSLLFRGRNYGYTF.

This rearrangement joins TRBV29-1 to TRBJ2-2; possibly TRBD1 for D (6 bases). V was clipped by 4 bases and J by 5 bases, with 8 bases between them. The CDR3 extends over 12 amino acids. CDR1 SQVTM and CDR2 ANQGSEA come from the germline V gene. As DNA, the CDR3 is TGCAGCGTTGGGGGGCGGACCGGGGAGCTGTTTTTT. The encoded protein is CSVGGRTGELFF.

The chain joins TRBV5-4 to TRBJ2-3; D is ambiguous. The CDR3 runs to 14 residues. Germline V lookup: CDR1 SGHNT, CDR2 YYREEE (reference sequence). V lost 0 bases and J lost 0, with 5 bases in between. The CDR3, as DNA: TGTGCCAGCAGCTTGGTGTCAAGCACAGATACGCAGTATTTT. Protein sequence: CASSLVSSTDTQYF.

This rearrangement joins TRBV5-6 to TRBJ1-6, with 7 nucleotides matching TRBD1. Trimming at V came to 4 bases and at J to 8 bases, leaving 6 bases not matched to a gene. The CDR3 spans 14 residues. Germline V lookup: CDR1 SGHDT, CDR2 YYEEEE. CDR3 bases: TGTGCCAGCAGCAAGACAGGGTTGGATTCACCCCTCCACTTT. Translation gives CASSKTGLDSPLHF.

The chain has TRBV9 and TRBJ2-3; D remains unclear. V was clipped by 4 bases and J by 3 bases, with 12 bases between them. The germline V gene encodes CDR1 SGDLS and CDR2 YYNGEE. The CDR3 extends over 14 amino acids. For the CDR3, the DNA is TGTGCCAGCAGCCCACGTCCCGGGACAGATACGCAGTATTTT. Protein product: CASSPRPGTDTQYF.

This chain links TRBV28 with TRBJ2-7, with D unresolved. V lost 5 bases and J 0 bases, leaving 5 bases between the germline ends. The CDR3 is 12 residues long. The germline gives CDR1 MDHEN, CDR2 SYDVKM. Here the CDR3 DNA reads TGTGCCAGCAGTACCGACTCCTACGAGCAGTACTTC. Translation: CASSTDSYEQYF.

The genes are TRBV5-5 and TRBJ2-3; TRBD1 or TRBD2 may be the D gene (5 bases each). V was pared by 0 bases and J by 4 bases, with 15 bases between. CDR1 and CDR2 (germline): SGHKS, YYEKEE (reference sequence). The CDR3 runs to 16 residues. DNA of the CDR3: TGTGCCAGCAGCTTGGTTCCTAGCTTGGGGGCAGATACGCAGTATTTT. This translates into CASSLVPSLGADTQYF.

Here the CDR3 reads CASSQERGQPYEQYF. The CDR3 nucleotides are TGCGCCAGCAGCCAAGAAAGGGGACAGCCCTACGAGCAGTACTTC. The genes are TRBV4-3 and TRBJ2-7; 7 nucleotides line up with TRBD1. Unmatched junction bases numbered 4, after V lost 0 bases and J lost 2 bases. The CDR3 consists of 15 residues. Per germline, CDR1 LGHNA and CDR2 YSLEER.

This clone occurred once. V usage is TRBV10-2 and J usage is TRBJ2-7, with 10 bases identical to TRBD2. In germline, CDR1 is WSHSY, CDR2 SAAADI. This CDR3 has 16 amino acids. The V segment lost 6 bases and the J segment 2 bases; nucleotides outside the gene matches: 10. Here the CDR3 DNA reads TGCGCCAGCAGGAAGCGGGGGGGCCCAGTAACCTACGAGCAGTACTTC. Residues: CASRKRGGPVTYEQYF.

CDR3 residues: CASSHRGKAFF. The CDR3 nucleotides read TGCGCCAGCAGCCACAGGGGTAAAGCTTTCTTT. This rearrangement joins TRBV4-1 to TRBJ1-1; possibly TRBD1 for D (6 bases). The V gene's germline CDR1 is MGHRA and CDR2 YSYEKL. The length of the CDR3 is 11 residues. V lost 3 bases and J 9 bases, leaving 8 bases between the germline ends.

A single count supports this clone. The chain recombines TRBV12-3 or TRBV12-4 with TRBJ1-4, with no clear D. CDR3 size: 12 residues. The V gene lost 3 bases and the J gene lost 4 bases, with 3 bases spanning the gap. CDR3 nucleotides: TGTGCCAGCAGTTTCTTTAATGAAAAACTGTTTTTT. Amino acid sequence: CASSFFNEKLFF.

DNA for the CDR3: TGTGCCAGCAGCGCAGCGGGGGCCGGATACAATGAGCAGTTCTTC. This codes for CASSAAGAGYNEQFF. This chain links TRBV7-2 with TRBJ2-1, with 8 bases lining up with TRBD2. Trimming took 5 bases from V and 4 from J; bases not matched to a gene: 7. Germline V gene data show CDR1 as SGHTA and CDR2 as FQGNSA. The CDR3 extends over 15 amino acids.

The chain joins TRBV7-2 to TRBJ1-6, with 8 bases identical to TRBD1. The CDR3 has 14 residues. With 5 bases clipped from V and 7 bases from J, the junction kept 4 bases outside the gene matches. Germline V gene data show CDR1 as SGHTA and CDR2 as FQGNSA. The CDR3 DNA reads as TGTGCCAGCAGCCACGGACAGGGCAATTCACCCCTCCACTTT. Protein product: CASSHGQGNSPLHF.

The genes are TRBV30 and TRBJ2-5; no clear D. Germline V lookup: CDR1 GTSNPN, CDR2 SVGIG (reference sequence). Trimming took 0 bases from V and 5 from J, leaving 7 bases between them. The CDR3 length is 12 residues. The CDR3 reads CAWSVQLETQYF. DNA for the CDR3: TGTGCCTGGAGTGTACAATTGGAGACCCAGTACTTC.

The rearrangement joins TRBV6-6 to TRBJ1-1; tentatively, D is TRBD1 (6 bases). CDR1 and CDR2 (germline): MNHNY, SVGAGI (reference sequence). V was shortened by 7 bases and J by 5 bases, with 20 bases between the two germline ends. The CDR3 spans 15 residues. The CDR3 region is CASIPRWAGETEAFF. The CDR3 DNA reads TGTGCCAGCATCCCAAGGTGGGCAGGGGAGACTGAAGCTTTCTTT.

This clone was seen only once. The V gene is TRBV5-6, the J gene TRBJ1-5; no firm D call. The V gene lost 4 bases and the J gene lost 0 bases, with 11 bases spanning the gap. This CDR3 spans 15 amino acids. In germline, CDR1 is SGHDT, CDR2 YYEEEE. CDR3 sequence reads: CASSKKSYSNQPQHF. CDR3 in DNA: TGTGCCAGCAGCAAAAAGAGCTATAGCAATCAGCCCCAGCATTTT.

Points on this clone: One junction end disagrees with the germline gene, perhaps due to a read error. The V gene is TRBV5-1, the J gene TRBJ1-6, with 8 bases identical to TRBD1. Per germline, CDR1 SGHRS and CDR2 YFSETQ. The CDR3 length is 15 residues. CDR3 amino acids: CASSPMPDRVSTLHF. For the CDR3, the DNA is TGCGCCAGCAGCCCTATGCCGGACAGGGTTTCAACCCTCCACTTT.

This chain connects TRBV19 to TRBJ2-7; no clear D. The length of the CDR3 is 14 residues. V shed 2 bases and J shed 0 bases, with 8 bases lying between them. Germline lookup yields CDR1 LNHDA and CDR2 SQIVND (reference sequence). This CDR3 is CASSIRSGSYEQYF. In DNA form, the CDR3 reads TGTGCCAGTAGTATAAGGAGTGGCTCCTACGAGCAGTACTTC.

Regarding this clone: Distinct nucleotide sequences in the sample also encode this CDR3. CDR3 sequence reads: CASSYPNYEQYF. The CDR3 nucleotides are TGTGCCAGCAGTTACCCCAACTACGAGCAGTACTTC. V is TRBV6-2 or TRBV6-3 and J is TRBJ2-7; D is unclear. CDR1 and CDR2 from the germline V gene are MNHEY and SVGEGT. The CDR3 consists of 12 residues. Trimming shortened V by 2 bases and J by 3 bases, and 5 bases separated the two germline ends.

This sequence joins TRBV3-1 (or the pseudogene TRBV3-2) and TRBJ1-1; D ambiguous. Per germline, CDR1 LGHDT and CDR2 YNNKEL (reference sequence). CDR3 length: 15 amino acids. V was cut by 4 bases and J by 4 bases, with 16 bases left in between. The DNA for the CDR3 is TGTGCCAGCAGCCCGTTGGTGCCGCAATTCACTGAAGCTTTCTTT. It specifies CASSPLVPQFTEAFF.

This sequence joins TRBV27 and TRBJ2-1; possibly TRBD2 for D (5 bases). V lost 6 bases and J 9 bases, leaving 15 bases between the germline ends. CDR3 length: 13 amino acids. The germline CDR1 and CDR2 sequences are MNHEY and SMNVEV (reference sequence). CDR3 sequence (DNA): TGTGCCAGCAGGGGAGTGGGGTGGGGTGAGCAGTTCTTC. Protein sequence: CASRGVGWGEQFF.

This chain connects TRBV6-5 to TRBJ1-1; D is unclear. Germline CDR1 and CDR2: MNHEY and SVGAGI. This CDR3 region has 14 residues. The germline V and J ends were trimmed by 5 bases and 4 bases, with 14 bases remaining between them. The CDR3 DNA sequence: TGTGCCAGCAGTCGCGTGATCACCAGCACTGAAGCTTTCTTT. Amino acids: CASSRVITSTEAFF.

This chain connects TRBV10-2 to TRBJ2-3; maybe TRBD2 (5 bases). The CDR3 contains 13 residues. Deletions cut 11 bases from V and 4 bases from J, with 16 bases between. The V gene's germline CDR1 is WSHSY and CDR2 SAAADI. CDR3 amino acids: CASRASRPDTQYF. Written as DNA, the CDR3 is TGCGCCTCGAGGGCTAGCCGTCCAGATACGCAGTATTTT.

The CDR3 sequence: CASSQSGKSEQYF. The CDR3 coding sequence is TGTGCCAGCAGCCAGTCGGGGAAGTCCGAGCAGTACTTC. The chain recombines TRBV7-3 with TRBJ2-7, with D perhaps matching TRBD2 (5 bases). Trimming left V 5 bases short and J 6 bases short, with 14 bases between. Looked up from germline, CDR1 is SGHTA and CDR2 is FQGTGA. The CDR3 runs to 13 residues.

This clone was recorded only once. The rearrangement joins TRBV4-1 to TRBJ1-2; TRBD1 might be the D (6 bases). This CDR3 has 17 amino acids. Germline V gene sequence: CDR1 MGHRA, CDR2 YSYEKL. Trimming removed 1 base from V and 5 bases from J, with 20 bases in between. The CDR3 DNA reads TGCGCCAGCAGCCAAGGTGGACGGGGGGCTAACTATTATGGCTACACCTTC. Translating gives CASSQGGRGANYYGYTF.

The CDR3 spells CATSRGELGPQHF. CDR3 in DNA: TGTGCCACCAGCAGGGGGGAATTAGGCCCCCAGCATTTT. V gene TRBV15 combines with J gene TRBJ1-5, with a tentative D call TRBD1 (5 bases). The CDR3 is made up of 13 amino acids. Per the germline V gene, CDR1 is LNHNV and CDR2 is YYDKDF (reference sequence). The V end was cut by 3 bases, the J end by 10 bases, with 13 bases between.